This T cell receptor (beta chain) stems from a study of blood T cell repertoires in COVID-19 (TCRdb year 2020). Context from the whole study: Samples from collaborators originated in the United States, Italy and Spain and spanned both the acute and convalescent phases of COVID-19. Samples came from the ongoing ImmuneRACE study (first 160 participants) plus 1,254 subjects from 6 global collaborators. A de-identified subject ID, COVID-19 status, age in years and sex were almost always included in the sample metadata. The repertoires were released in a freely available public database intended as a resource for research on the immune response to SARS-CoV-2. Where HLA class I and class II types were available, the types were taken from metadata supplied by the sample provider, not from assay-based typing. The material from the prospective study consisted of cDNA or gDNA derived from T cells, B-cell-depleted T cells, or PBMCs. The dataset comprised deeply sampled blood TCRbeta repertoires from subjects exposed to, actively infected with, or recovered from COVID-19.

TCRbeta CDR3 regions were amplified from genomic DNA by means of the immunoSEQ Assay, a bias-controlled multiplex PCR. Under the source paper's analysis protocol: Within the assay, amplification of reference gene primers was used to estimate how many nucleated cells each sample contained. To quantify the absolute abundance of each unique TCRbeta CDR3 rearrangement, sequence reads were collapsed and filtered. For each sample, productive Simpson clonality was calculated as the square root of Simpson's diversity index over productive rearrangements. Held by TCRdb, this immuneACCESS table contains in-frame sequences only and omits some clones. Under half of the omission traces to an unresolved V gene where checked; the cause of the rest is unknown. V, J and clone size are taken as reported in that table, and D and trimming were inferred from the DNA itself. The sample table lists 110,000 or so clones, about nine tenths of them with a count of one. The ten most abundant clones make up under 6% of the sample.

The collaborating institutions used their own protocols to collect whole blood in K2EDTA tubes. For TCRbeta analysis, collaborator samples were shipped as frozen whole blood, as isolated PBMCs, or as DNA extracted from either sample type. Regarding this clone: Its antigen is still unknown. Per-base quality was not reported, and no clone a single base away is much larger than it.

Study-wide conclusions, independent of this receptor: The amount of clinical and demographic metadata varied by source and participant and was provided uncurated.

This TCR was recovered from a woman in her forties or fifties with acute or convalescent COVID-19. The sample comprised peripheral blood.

The CDR3 loop reads CASGPSGGAGTDTQYF. The nucleotide sequence reads TGTGCTAGTGGGCCTAGCGGGGGGGCGGGGACAGATACGCAGTATTTT. The chain was built from TRBV12-5 and TRBJ2-3; 12 central bases correspond to TRBD2. Spanning cysteine to phenylalanine, the CDR3 consists of 16 amino acids. CDR3 DNA is the only sequence kept; it has 48 bases, read in frame from the first base. From V the trimming removes 6 bases and from J it removes 3 bases, while the gene matches leave 7 bases of the junction unaccounted for. According to the germline V gene, CDR1 reads LGHNT and CDR2 reads FRNRAP.